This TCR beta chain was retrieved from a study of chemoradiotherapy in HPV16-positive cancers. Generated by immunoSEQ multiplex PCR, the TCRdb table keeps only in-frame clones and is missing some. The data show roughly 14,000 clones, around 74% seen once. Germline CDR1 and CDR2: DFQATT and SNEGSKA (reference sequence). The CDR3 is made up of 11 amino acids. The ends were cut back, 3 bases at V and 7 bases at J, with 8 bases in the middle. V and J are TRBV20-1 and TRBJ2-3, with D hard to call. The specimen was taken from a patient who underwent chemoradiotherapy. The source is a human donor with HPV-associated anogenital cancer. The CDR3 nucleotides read TGCAGTGCTAGCCTGGGGAATACGCAGTATTTT. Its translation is CSASLGNTQYF.